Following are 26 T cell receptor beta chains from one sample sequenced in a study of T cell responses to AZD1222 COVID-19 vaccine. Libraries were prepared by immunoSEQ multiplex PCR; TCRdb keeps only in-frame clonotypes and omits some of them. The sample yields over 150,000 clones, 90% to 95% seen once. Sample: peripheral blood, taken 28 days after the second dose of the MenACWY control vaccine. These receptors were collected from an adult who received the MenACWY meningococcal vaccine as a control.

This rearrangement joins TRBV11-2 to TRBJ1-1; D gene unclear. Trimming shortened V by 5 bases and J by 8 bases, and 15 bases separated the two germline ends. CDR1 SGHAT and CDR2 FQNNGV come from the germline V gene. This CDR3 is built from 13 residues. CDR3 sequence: CASSGPGSVEAFF. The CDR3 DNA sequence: TGTGCCAGCAGCGGCCCGGGGAGTGTAGAAGCTTTCTTT.

DNA of the CDR3: TGTGCCAGCAGCTTGGGACGTGCCAGGGGACCTGCTCCTTCTGGCTACACCTTC. The encoded protein is CASSLGRARGPAPSGYTF. This chain joins TRBV7-2 and TRBJ1-2; tentative D call: TRBD1 (6 bases). V lost 3 bases and J 7 bases, leaving 27 bases between the germline ends. This CDR3 comprises 18 residues. In germline, CDR1 is SGHTA, CDR2 FQGNSA. Using reference TRBV7-2 and TRBJ1-2 for the parts outside the CDR3, the full variable domain is GAGVSQSPSNKVTEKGKDVELRCDPISGHTALYWYRQSLGQGLEFLIYFQGNSAPDKSGLPSDRFSAERTGGSVSTLTIQRTQQEDSAVYLCASSLGRARGPAPSGYTFGSGTRLTVV.

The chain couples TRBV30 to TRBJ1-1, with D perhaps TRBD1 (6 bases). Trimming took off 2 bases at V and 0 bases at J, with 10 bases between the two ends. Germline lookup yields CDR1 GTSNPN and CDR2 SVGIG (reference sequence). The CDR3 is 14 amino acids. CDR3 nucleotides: TGTGCCTGGAGTAGGGGGGGGATGAACACTGAAGCTTTCTTT. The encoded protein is CAWSRGGMNTEAFF.

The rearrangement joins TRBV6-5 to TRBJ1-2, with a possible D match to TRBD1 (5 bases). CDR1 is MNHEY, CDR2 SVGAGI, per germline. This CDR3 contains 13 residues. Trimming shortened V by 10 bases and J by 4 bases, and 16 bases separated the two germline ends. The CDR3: CATTKTAAYGYTF. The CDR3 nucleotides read TGTGCCACAACCAAGACAGCGGCCTATGGCTACACCTTC.

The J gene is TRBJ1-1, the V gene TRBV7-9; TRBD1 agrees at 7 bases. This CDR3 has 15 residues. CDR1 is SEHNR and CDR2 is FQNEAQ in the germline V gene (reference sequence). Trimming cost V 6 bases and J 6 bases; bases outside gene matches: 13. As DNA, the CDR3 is TGTGCCAGCAGTTTTGAGACAGGGCGACAAGCTGAAGCTTTCTTT. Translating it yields CASSFETGRQAEAFF.

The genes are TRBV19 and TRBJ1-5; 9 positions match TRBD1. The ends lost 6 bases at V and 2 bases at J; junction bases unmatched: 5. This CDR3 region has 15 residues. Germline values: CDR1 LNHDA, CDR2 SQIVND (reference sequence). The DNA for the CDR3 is TGTGCCAGTAGCACAGGGGGCGCGGGCAATCAGCCCCAGCATTTT. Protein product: CASSTGGAGNQPQHF.

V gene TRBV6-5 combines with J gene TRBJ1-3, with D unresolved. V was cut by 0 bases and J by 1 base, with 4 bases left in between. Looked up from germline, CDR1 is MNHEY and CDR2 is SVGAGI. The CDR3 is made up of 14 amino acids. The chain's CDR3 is CASSYSVSGNTIYF. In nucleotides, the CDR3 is TGTGCCAGCAGTTACTCGGTATCTGGAAACACCATATATTTT.

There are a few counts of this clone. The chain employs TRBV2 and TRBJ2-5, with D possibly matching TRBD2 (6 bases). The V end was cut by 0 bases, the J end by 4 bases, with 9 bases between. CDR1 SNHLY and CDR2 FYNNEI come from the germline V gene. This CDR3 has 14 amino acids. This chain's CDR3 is CASSEAQGGETQYF. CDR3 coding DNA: TGTGCCAGCAGTGAAGCGCAGGGAGGAGAGACCCAGTACTTC.

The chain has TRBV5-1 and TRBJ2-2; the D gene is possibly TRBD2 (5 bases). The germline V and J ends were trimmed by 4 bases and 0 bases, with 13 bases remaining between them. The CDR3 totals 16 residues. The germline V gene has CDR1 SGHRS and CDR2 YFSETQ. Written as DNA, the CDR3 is TGCGCCAGCAGCCCTGCCGGGAACGCGAACACCGGGGAGCTGTTTTTT. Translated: CASSPAGNANTGELFF.

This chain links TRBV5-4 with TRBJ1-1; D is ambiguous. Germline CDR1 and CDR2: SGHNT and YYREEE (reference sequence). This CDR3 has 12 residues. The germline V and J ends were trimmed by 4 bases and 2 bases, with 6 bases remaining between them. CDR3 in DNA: TGTGCCAGCAGCCCAGACAACACTGAAGCTTTCTTT. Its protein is CASSPDNTEAFF.

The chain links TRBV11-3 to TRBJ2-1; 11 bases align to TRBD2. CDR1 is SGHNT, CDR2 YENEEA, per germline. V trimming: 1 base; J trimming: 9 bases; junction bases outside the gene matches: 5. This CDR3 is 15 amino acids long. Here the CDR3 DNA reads TGTGCCAGCAGCTTAGGTAGCGGGGGGGTCGGTGAGCAGTTCTTC. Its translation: CASSLGSGGVGEQFF.

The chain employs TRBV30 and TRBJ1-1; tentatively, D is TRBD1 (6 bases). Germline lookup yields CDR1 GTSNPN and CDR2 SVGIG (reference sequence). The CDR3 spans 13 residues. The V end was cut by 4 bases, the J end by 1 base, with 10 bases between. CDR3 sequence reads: CAWNRGQNTEAFF. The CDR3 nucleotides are TGTGCCTGGAACCGGGGACAGAACACTGAAGCTTTCTTT.

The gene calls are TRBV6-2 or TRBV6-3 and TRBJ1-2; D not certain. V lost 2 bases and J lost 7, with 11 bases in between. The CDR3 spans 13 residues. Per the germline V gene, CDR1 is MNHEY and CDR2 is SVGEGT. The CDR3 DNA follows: TGTGCCAGCAGTTACCCTCTGTCGGTTGGCTACACCTTC. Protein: CASSYPLSVGYTF.

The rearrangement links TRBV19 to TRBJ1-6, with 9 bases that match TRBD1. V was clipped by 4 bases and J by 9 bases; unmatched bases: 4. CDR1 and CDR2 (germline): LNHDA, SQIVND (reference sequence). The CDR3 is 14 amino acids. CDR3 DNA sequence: TGTGCCAGTAGTACCCGGGACAGGGCTTCACCCCTCCACTTT. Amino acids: CASSTRDRASPLHF. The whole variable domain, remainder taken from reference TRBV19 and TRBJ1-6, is DGGITQSPKYLFRKEGQNVTLSCEQNLNHDAMYWYRQDPGQGLRLIYYSQIVNDFQKGDIAEGYSVSREKKESFPLTVTSAQKNPTAFYLCASSTRDRASPLHFGNGTRLTVT.

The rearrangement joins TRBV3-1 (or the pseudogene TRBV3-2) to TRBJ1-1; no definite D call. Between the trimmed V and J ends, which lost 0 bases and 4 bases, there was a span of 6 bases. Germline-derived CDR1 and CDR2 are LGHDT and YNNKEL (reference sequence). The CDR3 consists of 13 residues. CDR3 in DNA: TGTGCCAGCAGCCAAGATGGAACCACTGAAGCTTTCTTT. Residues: CASSQDGTTEAFF.

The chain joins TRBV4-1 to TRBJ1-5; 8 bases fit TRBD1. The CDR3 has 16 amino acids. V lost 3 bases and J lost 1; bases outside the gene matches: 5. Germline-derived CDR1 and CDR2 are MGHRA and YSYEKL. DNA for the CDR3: TGCGCCAGCAGCCACCCCGGACAGGGAAGCAATCAGCCCCAGCATTTT. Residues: CASSHPGQGSNQPQHF.

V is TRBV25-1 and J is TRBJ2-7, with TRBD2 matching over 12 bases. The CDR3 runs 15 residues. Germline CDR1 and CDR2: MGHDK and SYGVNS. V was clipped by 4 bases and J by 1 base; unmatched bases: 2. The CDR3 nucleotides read TGTGCCAGCAGTGTAGGACTAGCGGGGTCCTACGAGCAGTACTTC. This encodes CASSVGLAGSYEQYF.

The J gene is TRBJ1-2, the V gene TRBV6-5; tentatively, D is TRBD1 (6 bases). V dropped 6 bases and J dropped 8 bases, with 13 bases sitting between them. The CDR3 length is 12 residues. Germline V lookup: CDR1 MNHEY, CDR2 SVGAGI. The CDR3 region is CASRPTQGGYTF. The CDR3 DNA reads TGTGCCAGCAGGCCCACACAGGGAGGCTACACCTTC.

CDR3 loop: CASSRTGSGNTEAFF. The CDR3 DNA is TGCGCCAGCAGTCGTACAGGGAGTGGCAACACTGAAGCTTTCTTT. The J gene is TRBJ1-1, the V gene TRBV5-1, with D perhaps matching TRBD1 (6 bases). CDR1 is SGHRS and CDR2 is YFSETQ in the germline V gene. The CDR3 runs to 15 residues. V lost 5 bases, J lost 2 bases, and 16 bases lay in between. Full variable domain (remainder filled in from reference TRBV5-1 and TRBJ1-1): KAGVTQTPRYLIKTRGQQVTLSCSPISGHRSVSWYQQTPGQGLQFLFEYFSETQRNKGNFPGRFSGRQFSNSRSEMNVSTLELGDSALYLCASSRTGSGNTEAFFGQGTRLTVV.

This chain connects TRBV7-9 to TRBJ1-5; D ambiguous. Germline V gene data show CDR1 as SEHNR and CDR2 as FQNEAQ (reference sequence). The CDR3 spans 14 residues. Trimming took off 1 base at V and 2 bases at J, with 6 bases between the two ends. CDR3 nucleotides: TGTGCCAGCAGCTTAGGTGAGGGCAATCAGCCCCAGCATTTT. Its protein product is CASSLGEGNQPQHF.

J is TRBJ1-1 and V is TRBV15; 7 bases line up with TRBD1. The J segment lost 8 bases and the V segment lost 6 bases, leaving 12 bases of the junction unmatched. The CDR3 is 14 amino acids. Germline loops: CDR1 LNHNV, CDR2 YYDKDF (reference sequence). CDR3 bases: TGTGCCACCAGTTTGGGACAGCCCTTCTCGGAAGCTTTCTTT. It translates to CATSLGQPFSEAFF.

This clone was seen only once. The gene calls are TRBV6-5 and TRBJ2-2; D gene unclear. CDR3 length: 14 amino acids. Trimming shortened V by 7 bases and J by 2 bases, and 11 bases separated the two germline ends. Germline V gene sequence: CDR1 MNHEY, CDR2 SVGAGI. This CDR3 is CASKLGGNTGELFF. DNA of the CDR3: TGTGCCAGCAAGCTTGGCGGAAACACCGGGGAGCTGTTTTTT.

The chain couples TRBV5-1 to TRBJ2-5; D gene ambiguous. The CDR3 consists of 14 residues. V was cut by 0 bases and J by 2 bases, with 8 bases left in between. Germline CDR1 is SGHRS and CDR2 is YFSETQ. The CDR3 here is CASSLGARQETQYF. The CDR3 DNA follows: TGCGCCAGCAGCTTGGGGGCAAGGCAAGAGACCCAGTACTTC.

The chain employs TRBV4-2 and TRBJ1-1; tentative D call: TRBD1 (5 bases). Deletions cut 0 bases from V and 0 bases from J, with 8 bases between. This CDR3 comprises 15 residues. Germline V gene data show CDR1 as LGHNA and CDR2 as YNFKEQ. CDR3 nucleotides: TGTGCCAGCAGCCAAGACGGACAAGTGAACACTGAAGCTTTCTTT. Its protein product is CASSQDGQVNTEAFF.

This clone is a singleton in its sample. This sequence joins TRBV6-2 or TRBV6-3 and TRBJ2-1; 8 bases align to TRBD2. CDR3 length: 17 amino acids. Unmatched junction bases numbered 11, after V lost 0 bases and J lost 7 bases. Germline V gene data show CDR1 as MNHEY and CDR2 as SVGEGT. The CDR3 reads CASSYSPAGGLRNEQFF. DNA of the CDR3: TGTGCCAGCAGTTACTCTCCCGCGGGGGGCCTCCGAAATGAGCAGTTCTTC.

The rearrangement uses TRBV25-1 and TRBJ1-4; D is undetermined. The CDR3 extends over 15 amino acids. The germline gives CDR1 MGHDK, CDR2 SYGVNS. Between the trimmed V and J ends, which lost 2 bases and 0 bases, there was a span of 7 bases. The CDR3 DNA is TGTGCCAGCAGTGAACGGCGGACAACTAATGAAAAACTGTTTTTT. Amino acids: CASSERRTTNEKLFF.